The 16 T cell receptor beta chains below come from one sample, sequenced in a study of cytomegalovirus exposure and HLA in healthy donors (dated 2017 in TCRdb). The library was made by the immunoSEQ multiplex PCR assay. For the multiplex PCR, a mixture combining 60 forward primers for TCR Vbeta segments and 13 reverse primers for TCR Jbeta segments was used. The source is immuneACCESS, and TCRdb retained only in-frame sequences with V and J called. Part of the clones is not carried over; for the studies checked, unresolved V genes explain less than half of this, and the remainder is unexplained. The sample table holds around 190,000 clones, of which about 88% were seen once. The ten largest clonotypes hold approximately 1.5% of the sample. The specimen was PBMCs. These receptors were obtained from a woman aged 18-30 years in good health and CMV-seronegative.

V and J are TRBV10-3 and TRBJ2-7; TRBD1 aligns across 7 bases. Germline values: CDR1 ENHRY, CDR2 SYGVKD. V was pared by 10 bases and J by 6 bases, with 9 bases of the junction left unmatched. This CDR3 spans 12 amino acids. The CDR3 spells CATTGQSVEQYF. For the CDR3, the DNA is TGTGCCACGACAGGGCAATCCGTCGAGCAGTACTTC.

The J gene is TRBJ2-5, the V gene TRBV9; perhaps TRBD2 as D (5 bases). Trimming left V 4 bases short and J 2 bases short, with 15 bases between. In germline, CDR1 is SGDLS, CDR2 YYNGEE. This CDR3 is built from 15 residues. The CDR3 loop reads CASSLRGDRQETQYF. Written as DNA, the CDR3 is TGTGCCAGCAGCCTCCGGGGTGACCGACAAGAGACCCAGTACTTC.

The CDR3 reads CASSQQVVQRGPNPYEQYF. The CDR3 DNA follows: TGCGCCAGCAGCCAACAAGTTGTACAGCGGGGTCCCAACCCCTACGAGCAGTACTTC. V gene TRBV4-1 combines with J gene TRBJ2-7; 7 bases are shared with TRBD2. The V and J ends lost 2 bases and 2 bases, in that order; junction bases with no gene match: 18. Germline lookup yields CDR1 MGHRA and CDR2 YSYEKL. CDR3 length: 19 amino acids.

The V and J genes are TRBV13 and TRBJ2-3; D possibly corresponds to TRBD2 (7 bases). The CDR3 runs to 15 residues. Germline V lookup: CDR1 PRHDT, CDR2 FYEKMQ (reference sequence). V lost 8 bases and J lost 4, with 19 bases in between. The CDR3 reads CASRPRGAGADTQYF. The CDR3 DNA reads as TGTGCCAGCCGCCCTCGGGGGGCGGGGGCAGATACGCAGTATTTT.

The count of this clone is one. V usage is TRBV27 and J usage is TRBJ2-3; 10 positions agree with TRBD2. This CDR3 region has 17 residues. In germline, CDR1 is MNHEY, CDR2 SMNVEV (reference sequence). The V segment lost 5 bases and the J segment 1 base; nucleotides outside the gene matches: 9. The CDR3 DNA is TGTGCCAGCAGTCCCCTCCGGCTAGCGGGAGGCACAGATACGCAGTATTTT. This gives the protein CASSPLRLAGGTDTQYF.

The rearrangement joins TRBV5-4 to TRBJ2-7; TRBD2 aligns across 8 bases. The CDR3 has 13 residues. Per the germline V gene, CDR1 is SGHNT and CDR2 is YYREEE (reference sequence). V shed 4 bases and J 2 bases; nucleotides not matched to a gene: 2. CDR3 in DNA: TGTGCCAGCAGCATTAGCGGGACCTACGAGCAGTACTTC. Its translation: CASSISGTYEQYF. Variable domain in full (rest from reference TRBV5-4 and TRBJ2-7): ETGVTQSPTHLIKTRGQQVTLRCSSQSGHNTVSWYQQALGQGPQFIFQYYREEENGRGNFPPRFSGLQFPNYSSELNVNALELDDSALYLCASSISGTYEQYFGPGTRLTVT.

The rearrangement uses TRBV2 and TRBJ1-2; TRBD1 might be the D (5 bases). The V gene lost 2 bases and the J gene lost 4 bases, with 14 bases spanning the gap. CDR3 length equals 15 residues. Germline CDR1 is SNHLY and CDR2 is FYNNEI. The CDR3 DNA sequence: TGTGCCAGCAGTGAAAGGAGGGGAGGCGCCTATGGCTACACCTTC. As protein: CASSERRGGAYGYTF.

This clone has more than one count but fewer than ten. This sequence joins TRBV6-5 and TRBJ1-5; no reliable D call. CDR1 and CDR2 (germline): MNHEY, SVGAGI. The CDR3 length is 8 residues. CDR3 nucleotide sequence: TGTCCTCGTCAGCCCCAGCATTTT. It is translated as CPRQPQHF.

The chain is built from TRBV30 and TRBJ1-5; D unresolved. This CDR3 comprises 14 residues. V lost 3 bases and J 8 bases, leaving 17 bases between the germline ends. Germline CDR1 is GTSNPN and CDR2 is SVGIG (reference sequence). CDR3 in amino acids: CAWSGRNIRKPQHF. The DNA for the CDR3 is TGTGCCTGGAGCGGAAGGAATATCAGGAAGCCCCAGCATTTT.

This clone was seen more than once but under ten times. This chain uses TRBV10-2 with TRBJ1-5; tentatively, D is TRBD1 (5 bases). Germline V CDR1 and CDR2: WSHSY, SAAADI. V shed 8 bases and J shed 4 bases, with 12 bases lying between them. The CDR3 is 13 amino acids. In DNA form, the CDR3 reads TGCGCCAGCGGAGAGACAGTTAATCAGCCCCAGCATTTT. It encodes CASGETVNQPQHF.

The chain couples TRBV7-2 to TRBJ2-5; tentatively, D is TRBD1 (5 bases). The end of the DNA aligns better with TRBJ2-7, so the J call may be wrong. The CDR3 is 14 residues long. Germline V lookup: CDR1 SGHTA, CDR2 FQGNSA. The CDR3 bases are TGTGCCAGCAGCTTAGGGGGCAGGATCTACGAGCAGTACTTC. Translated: CASSLGGRIYEQYF.

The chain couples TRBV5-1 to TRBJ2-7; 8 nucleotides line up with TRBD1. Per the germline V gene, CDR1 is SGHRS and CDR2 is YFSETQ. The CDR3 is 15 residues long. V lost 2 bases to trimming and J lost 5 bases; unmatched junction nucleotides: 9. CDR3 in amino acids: CASSLGAGGNHEQYF. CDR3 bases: TGCGCCAGCAGCTTAGGCGCAGGGGGCAACCACGAGCAGTACTTC. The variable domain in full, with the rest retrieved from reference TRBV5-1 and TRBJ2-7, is KAGVTQTPRYLIKTRGQQVTLSCSPISGHRSVSWYQQTPGQGLQFLFEYFSETQRNKGNFPGRFSGRQFSNSRSEMNVSTLELGDSALYLCASSLGAGGNHEQYFGPGTRLTVT.

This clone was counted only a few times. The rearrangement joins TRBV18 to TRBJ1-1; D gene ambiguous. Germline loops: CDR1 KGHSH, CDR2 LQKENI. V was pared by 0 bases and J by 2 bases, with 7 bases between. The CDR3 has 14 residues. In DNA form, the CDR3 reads TGTGCCAGCTCACCACCGGCCACCAACACTGAAGCTTTCTTT. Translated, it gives CASSPPATNTEAFF.

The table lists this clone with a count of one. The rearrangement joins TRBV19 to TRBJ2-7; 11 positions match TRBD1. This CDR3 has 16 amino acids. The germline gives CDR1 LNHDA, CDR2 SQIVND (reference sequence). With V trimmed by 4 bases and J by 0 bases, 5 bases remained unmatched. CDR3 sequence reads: CASSTAGTGGSYEQYF. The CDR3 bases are TGTGCCAGTAGTACGGCCGGGACAGGGGGCTCCTACGAGCAGTACTTC.

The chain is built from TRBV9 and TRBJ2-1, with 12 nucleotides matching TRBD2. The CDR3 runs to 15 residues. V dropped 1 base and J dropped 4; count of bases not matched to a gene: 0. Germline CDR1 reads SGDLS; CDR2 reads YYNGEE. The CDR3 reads CASSVTSGRYNEQFF. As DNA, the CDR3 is TGTGCCAGCAGCGTAACTAGCGGGAGGTACAATGAGCAGTTCTTC.

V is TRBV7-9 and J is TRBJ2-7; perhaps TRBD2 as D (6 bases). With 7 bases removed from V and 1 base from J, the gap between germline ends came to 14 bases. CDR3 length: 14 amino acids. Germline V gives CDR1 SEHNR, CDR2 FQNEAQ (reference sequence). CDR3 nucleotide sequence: TGTGCCAGCACCTCCGGGACTGGTTCCTACGAGCAGTACTTC. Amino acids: CASTSGTGSYEQYF.